Following are 5 T cell receptor beta chains from one sample sequenced in a study of control samples from healthy donors and cancer patients. Profiling relied on immunoSEQ multiplex PCR, and the TCRdb table lists in-frame clones only, not all of them. The sample contains 120,000 to 150,000 clones, 94% of which appear only once. Input material: blood. These receptors were obtained from a man aged 40-49 years in good health.

The V and J genes are TRBV15 and TRBJ2-2, with no clear D. The V gene's germline CDR1 is LNHNV and CDR2 YYDKDF (reference sequence). Trimming stripped 4 bases from V and 6 bases from J, with 9 bases between. The CDR3 contains 13 residues. For the CDR3, the DNA is TGTGCCACCAGCACCAAGTCGGCCGGGGAGCTGTTTTTT. Translating gives CATSTKSAGELFF.

The rearrangement uses TRBV7-8 and TRBJ2-2; D is possibly TRBD2 (5 bases). Trimming took 5 bases from V and 2 from J, leaving 12 bases between them. CDR3 size: 15 residues. CDR1 is SGHVS, CDR2 FQNEAQ, per germline. The CDR3 DNA follows: TGTGCCAGCAGCCCCCGACGGGAAAACACCGGGGAGCTGTTTTTT. This encodes CASSPRRENTGELFF.

This clone was counted a few times. V gene TRBV10-3 combines with J gene TRBJ1-6; tentative D call: TRBD1 (6 bases). Germline V gene sequence: CDR1 ENHRY, CDR2 SYGVKD. V was clipped by 6 bases and J by 7 bases, with 7 bases between them. The length of the CDR3 is 12 residues. CDR3 DNA: TGTGCCATCAGACAGGGAAATTCACCCCTCCACTTT. This translates into CAIRQGNSPLHF.

CDR3 in amino acids: CASSQPGQGFEKLFF. In nucleotides, the CDR3 is TGTGCCAGCAGCCAACCGGGACAGGGCTTCGAAAAACTGTTTTTT. The J gene is TRBJ1-4, the V gene TRBV5-4; 9 positions agree with TRBD1. The CDR3 spans 15 residues. V was pared by 4 bases and J by 8 bases, with 9 bases of the junction left unmatched. Germline CDR1 is SGHNT and CDR2 is YYREEE (reference sequence).

CDR3 sequence (DNA): TGTGCCAGCAGTTTAGGCGGTCGTAATTCACCCCTCCACTTT. Protein sequence: CASSLGGRNSPLHF. The chain links TRBV27 to TRBJ1-6; D unclear. The V end was cut by 2 bases, the J end by 6 bases, with 8 bases between. Germline CDR1 reads MNHEY; CDR2 reads SMNVEV (reference sequence). The CDR3 sequence is 14 residues long.